One sample yielded the 12 T cell receptor beta chains listed below, sequenced in a study of cytotoxic CD8 clonotypes in ibrutinib-treated CLL. Assay used: immunoSEQ multiplex PCR; TCRdb lists only in-frame clones, some missing. This sample has around 50,000 clones, with roughly three fifths found just once. Sequenced here: PBMCs, sampled after 24 months of ibrutinib treatment. The receptors here all came from a human donor with chronic lymphocytic leukemia.

This clone appeared a single time. The chain couples TRBV7-9 to TRBJ2-3, with TRBD2 matching over 10 bases. The junction had 10 bases not matched to a gene; V was cut back by 4 bases and J by 6 bases. The V gene's germline CDR1 is SEHNR and CDR2 FQNEAQ (reference sequence). The CDR3 is made up of 16 amino acids. CDR3 region: CASSYINLAGADTQYF. The CDR3 region has the DNA TGTGCCAGCAGCTACATTAATCTAGCGGGAGCTGATACGCAGTATTTT. Using reference TRBV7-9 and TRBJ2-3 for the parts outside the CDR3, the full variable domain is DTGVSQNPRHKITKRGQNVTFRCDPISEHNRLYWYRQTLGQGPEFLTYFQNEAQLEKSRLLSDRFSAERPKGSFSTLEIQRTEQGDSAMYLCASSYINLAGADTQYFGPGTRLTVL.

The rearrangement uses TRBV25-1 and TRBJ2-3; tentatively, D is TRBD2 (5 bases). Germline-derived CDR1 and CDR2 are MGHDK and SYGVNS. V was clipped by 4 bases and J by 2 bases, with 13 bases between them. This CDR3 comprises 15 residues. CDR3: CASSAPSIFTDTQYF. The CDR3 DNA reads as TGTGCCAGCAGTGCCCCTAGCATTTTCACAGATACGCAGTATTTT.

This rearrangement joins TRBV6-5 to TRBJ2-2; D unclear. CDR1 is MNHEY and CDR2 is SVGAGI in the germline V gene. There are 13 residues in the CDR3. Trimming removed 4 bases at V and 0 bases at J, with 3 bases between. The CDR3 nucleotides are TGTGCCAGCAGTTTTTCGAACACCGGGGAGCTGTTTTTT. Its translation: CASSFSNTGELFF.

V usage is TRBV5-1 and J usage is TRBJ2-3; no firm D call. The CDR3 is 13 residues long. The V gene lost 0 bases and the J gene lost 2 bases, with 4 bases spanning the gap. Per germline, CDR1 SGHRS and CDR2 YFSETQ. CDR3 amino acids: CASSLAVTDTQYF. DNA for the CDR3: TGCGCCAGCAGCTTGGCAGTCACAGATACGCAGTATTTT.

V and J are TRBV5-1 and TRBJ2-2; 7 positions match TRBD1. This CDR3 is built from 16 residues. With 2 bases clipped from V and 0 bases from J, the junction kept 4 bases outside the gene matches. Germline V gives CDR1 SGHRS, CDR2 YFSETQ. The CDR3, as DNA: TGCGCCAGCAGCTTCTCCGGGACAGCGAACACCGGGGAGCTGTTTTTT. As protein: CASSFSGTANTGELFF.

The CDR3 DNA is TGTGCCAGCAGCAGACCGGGACGACTAGCGGGTACCTACGAGCAGTACTTC. Amino acids: CASSRPGRLAGTYEQYF. The rearrangement links TRBV7-9 to TRBJ2-7; 10 nucleotides agree with TRBD2. Unmatched junction bases numbered 12, after V lost 5 bases and J lost 2 bases. CDR1 is SEHNR, CDR2 FQNEAQ, per germline (reference sequence). The CDR3 contains 17 residues.

The chain uses TRBV2 and TRBJ2-1; D is undetermined. Germline loops: CDR1 SNHLY, CDR2 FYNNEI. This CDR3 is 12 amino acids long. The V end lost 6 bases, the J end lost 4 bases, and 7 bases lay between the germline ends. In nucleotides, the CDR3 is TGTGCCAGCAGAACCGATTACAATGAGCAGTTCTTC. Protein product: CASRTDYNEQFF. The full variable domain, rest sourced from reference TRBV2 and TRBJ2-1, is EPEVTQTPSHQVTQMGQEVILRCVPISNHLYFYWYRQILGQKVEFLVSFYNNEISEKSEIFDDQFSVERPDGSNFTLKIRSTKLEDSAMYFCASRTDYNEQFFGPGTRLTVL.

The V gene is TRBV5-6, the J gene TRBJ2-1; 13 nucleotides align to TRBD2. Germline loops: CDR1 SGHDT, CDR2 YYEEEE. The CDR3 extends over 16 amino acids. J lost 7 bases, V lost 2 bases, and 6 bases had no gene match. CDR3 coding DNA: TGTGCCAGCAGCTTCCCTGGACTAGCGGGGGCAAATGAGCAGTTCTTC. It yields the protein CASSFPGLAGANEQFF.

A few counts support this clone. The chain uses TRBV20-1 and TRBJ2-2; D may be TRBD2 (5 bases). The germline V gene has CDR1 DFQATT and CDR2 SNEGSKA (reference sequence). CDR3 length: 11 residues. The V end was cut by 3 bases, the J end by 12 bases, with 11 bases between. CDR3 amino acids: CSASKGRKLFF. CDR3 nucleotides: TGCAGTGCTAGTAAAGGGAGAAAGCTGTTTTTT.

The V and J genes are TRBV9 and TRBJ1-1; no firm D call. There are 14 residues in the CDR3. Trimming pared 3 bases from V and 1 base from J, leaving 10 bases between. In germline, CDR1 is SGDLS, CDR2 YYNGEE. CDR3 sequence reads: CASSAYNTNTEAFF. DNA of the CDR3: TGTGCCAGCAGCGCCTATAACACGAACACTGAAGCTTTCTTT. Full variable domain (missing parts from reference TRBV9 and TRBJ1-1): DSGVTQTPKHLITATGQRVTLRCSPRSGDLSVYWYQQSLDQGLQFLIQYYNGEERAKGNILERFSAQQFPDLHSELNLSSLELGDSALYFCASSAYNTNTEAFFGQGTRLTVV.

This rearrangement joins TRBV6-6 to TRBJ1-5; 8 bases line up with TRBD1. The V and J ends lost 7 bases and 4 bases, in that order; junction bases with no gene match: 6. The germline gives CDR1 MNHNY, CDR2 SVGAGI (reference sequence). This CDR3 comprises 14 residues. CDR3 nucleotide sequence: TGTGCCAGCACCGACACAGGGGGGAATCAGCCCCAGCATTTT. This gives the protein CASTDTGGNQPQHF.

J is TRBJ2-1 and V is TRBV15; TRBD1 matches at 10 bases. The junction had 10 bases not matched to a gene; V was cut back by 5 bases and J by 9 bases. CDR1 and CDR2 (germline): LNHNV, YYDKDF (reference sequence). CDR3 length: 15 amino acids. The CDR3 loop is CATSFRGTGAGEQFF. The CDR3 nucleotides read TGTGCCACCAGCTTTCGCGGGACAGGGGCGGGTGAGCAGTTCTTC.